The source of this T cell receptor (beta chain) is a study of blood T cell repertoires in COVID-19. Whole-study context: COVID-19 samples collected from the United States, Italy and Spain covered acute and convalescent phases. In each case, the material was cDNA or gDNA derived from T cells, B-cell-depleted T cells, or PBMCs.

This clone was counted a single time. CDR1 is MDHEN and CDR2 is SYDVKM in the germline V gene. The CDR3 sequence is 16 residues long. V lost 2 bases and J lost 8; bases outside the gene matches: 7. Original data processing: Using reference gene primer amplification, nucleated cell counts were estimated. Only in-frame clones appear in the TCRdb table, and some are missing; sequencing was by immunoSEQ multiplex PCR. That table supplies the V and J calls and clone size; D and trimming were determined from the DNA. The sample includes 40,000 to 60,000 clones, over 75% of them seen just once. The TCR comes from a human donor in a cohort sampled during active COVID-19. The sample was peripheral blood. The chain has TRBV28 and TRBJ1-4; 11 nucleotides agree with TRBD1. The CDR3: CASSLIGQGAGEKLFF. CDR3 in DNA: TGTGCCAGCAGTTTAATCGGACAGGGGGCGGGGGAAAAACTGTTTTTT. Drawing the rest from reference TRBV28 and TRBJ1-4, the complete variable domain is DVKVTQSSRYLVKRTGEKVFLECVQDMDHENMFWYRQDPGLGLRLIYFSYDVKMKEKGDIPEGYSVSREKKERFSLILESASTNQTSMYLCASSLIGQGAGEKLFFGSGTQLSVL.